This T cell receptor (beta chain) was identified in a study of chemoradiotherapy in HPV16-positive cancers. Repeated repertoire sampling spanned the course of chemoradiotherapy. To note about this clone: Its specificity is unknown.

Whole-study findings and limits: HPV-specific T cells were functionally defined from only a couple of HPV16-positive patients. Non-HPV-specific T cells did not expand in tumors during treatment, whereas candidate HPV-specific clones and E7-related motifs did.

Profiled with immunoSEQ multiplex PCR; TCRdb holds only in-frame clones, not every one. The table records about 1,200 clones, about nine tenths of them present only once. Germline lookup yields CDR1 SGHVS and CDR2 FNYEAQ. The CDR3 is 15 residues long. V dropped 7 bases and J dropped 5 bases, with 17 bases sitting between them. This chain uses TRBV7-6 with TRBJ2-2; D gene ambiguous. The TCR comes from a human donor with HPV-associated anogenital cancer. Specimen: tumor tissue, collected from a patient who underwent chemoradiotherapy. DNA of the CDR3: TGTGCCAGCATCCTCGCCTACGGTGGAACCGGGGAGCTGTTTTTT. Its translation is CASILAYGGTGELFF.